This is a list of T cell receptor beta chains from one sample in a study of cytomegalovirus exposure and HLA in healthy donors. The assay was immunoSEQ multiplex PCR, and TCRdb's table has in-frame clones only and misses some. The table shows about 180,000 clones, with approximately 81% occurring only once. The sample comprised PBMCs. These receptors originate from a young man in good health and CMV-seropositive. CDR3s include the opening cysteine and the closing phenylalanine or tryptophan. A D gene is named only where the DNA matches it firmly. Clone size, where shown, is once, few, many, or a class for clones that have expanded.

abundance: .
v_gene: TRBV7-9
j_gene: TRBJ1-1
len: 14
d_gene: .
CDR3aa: CASSPSVPNTEAFF
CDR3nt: TGTGCCAGCAGTCCATCGGTCCCTAACACTGAAGCTTTCTTT

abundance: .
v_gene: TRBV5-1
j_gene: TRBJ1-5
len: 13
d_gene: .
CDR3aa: CASSLLQGQPQHF
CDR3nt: TGCGCCAGCAGCTTGCTCCAGGGGCAGCCCCAGCATTTT

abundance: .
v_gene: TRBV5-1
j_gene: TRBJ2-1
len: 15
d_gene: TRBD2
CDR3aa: CASMGAGAGYNEQFF
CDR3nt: TGCGCCAGCATGGGTGCGGGAGCGGGATACAATGAGCAGTTCTTC

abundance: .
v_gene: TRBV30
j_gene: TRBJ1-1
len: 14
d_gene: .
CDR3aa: CAWSLGHGLTEAFF
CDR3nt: TGTGCCTGGAGCCTCGGACACGGGCTGACTGAAGCTTTCTTT

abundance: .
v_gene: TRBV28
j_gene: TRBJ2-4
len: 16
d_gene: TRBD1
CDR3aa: CASSPDRGKMENIQYF
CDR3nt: TGTGCCAGCAGCCCTGACAGGGGGAAGATGGAAAACATTCAGTACTTC

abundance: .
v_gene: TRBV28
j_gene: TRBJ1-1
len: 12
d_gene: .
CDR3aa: CASSTGYTEAFF
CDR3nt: TGTGCCAGCAGTACAGGGTACACTGAAGCTTTCTTT

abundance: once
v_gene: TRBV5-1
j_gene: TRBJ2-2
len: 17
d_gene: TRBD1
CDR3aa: CASSLDRVGPNTGELFF
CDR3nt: TGCGCCAGCAGCCTCGACAGGGTGGGCCCGAACACCGGGGAGCTGTTTTTT

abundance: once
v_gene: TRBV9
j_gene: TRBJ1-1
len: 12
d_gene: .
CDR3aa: CASSVDRGPAFF
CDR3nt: TGTGCCAGCAGCGTAGATCGGGGTCCGGCTTTCTTT

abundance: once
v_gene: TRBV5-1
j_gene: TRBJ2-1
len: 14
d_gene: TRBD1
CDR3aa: CASSSTGTDNEQFF
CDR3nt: TGCGCCAGCAGCTCCACCGGGACAGACAATGAGCAGTTCTTC

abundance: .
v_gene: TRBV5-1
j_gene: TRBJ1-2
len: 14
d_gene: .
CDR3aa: CASSLGWGGSGYTF
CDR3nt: TGCGCCAGCAGCTTAGGATGGGGGGGCTCTGGCTACACCTTC

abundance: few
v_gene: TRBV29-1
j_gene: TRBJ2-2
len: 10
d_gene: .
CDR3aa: CSAGGGELFF
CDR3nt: TGCAGCGCCGGCGGAGGGGAGCTGTTTTTT

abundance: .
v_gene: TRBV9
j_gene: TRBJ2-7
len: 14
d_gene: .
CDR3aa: CASSVGLASYEQYF
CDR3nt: TGTGCCAGCAGCGTAGGGCTGGCCTCCTACGAGCAGTACTTC

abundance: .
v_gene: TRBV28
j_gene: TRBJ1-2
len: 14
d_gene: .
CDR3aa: CASSSSDGGGGYTF
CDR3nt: TGTGCCAGCAGTAGCTCGGACGGAGGTGGTGGCTACACCTTC

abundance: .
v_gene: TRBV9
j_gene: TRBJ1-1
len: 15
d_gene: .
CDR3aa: CASSVAGEMNTEAFF
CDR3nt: TGTGCCAGCAGCGTGGCGGGGGAAATGAACACTGAAGCTTTCTTT

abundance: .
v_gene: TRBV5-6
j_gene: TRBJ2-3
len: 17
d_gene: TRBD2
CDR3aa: CASSLGLAGGLSDTQYF
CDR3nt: TGTGCCAGCAGCTTGGGACTAGCGGGAGGTCTTTCAGATACGCAGTATTTT

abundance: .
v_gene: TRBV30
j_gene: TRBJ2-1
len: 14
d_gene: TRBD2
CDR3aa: CAWKGTSGIREQFF
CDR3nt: TGTGCCTGGAAAGGGACTAGCGGGATTCGTGAGCAGTTCTTC

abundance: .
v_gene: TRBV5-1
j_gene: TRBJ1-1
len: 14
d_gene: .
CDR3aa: CASSPDSSRGEAFF
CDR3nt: TGCGCCAGCAGCCCGGACAGTTCCAGGGGCGAAGCTTTCTTT

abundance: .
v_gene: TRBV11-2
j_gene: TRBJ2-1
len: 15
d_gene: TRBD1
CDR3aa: CASSAGTGETNEQFF
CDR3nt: TGTGCCAGCAGTGCCGGGACAGGGGAGACCAATGAGCAGTTCTTC

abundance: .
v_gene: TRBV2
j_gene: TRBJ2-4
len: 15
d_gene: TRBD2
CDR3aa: CASSATSGSAGIQYF
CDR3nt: TGTGCCAGCAGTGCCACTAGCGGGTCCGCCGGCATTCAGTACTTC

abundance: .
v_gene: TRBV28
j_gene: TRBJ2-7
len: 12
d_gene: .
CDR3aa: CASTLGRYEQYF
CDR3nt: TGTGCCAGCACCTTGGGGAGATACGAGCAGTACTTC

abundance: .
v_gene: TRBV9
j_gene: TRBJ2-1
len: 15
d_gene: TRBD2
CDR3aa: CASSGGGTMYNEQFF
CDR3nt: TGTGCCAGCAGCGGCGGCGGGACTATGTACAATGAGCAGTTCTTC

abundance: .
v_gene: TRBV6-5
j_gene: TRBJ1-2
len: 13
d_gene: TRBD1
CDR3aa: CASSPLGGRGYTF
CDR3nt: TGTGCCAGCAGTCCACTAGGGGGCCGGGGCTACACCTTC

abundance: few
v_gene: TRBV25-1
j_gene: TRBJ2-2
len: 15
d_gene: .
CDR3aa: CASSEYRSYTGELFF
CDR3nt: TGTGCCAGCAGTGAATATAGGAGCTACACCGGGGAGCTGTTTTTT

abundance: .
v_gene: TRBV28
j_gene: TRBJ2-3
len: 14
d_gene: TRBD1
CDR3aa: CASSLTGNTDTQYF
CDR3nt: TGTGCCAGCAGTTTGACAGGGAACACAGATACGCAGTATTTT

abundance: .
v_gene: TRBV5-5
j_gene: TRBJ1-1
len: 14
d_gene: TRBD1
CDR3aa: CASSLVGGSTEAFF
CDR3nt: TGTGCCAGCAGCTTGGTAGGGGGCAGCACTGAAGCTTTCTTT

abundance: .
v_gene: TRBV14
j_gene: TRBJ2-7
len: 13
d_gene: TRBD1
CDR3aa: CASSQTQGQPQYF
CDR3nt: TGTGCCAGCAGCCAAACCCAGGGACAGCCCCAGTACTTC

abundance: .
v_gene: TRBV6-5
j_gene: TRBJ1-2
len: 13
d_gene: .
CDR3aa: CASSAIPGYGYTF
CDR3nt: TGTGCCAGCAGTGCCATTCCAGGGTACGGCTACACCTTC

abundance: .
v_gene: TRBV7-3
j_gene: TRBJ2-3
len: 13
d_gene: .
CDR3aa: CASSLRAPDTQYF
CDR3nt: TGTGCCAGCAGCTTAAGGGCCCCAGATACGCAGTATTTT

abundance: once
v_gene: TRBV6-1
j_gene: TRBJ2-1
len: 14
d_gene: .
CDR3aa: CANRGGVKKEVQFF
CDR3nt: TGTGCCAACAGGGGGGGGGTTAAGAAAGAGGTGCAGTTCTTC

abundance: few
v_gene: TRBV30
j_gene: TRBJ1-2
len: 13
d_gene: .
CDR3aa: CAWTAGPSGGYTF
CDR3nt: TGTGCCTGGACGGCCGGCCCTTCGGGGGGCTACACCTTC

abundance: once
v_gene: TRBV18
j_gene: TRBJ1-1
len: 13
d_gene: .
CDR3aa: CASSPAHNVEAFF
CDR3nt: TGTGCCAGCTCACCAGCTCACAATGTTGAAGCTTTCTTT

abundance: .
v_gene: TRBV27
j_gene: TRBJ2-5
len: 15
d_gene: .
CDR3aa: CASSLERVMAETQYF
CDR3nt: TGTGCCAGCAGTTTGGAGCGGGTTATGGCTGAGACCCAGTACTTC

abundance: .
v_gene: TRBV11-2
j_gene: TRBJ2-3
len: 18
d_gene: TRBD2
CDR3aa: CASSLVPPLAGKADTQYF
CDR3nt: TGTGCCAGCAGCCTAGTCCCCCCCCTAGCGGGGAAGGCAGATACGCAGTATTTT

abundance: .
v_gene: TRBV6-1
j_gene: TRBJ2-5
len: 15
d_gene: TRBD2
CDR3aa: CASLTLSSGRETQYF
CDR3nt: TGTGCCAGCCTGACCCTTTCTAGCGGGAGAGAGACCCAGTACTTC

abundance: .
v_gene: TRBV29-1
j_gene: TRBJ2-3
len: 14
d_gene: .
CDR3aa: CSVRPGGSTDTQYF
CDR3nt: TGCAGCGTGAGGCCGGGTGGGAGCACAGATACGCAGTATTTT

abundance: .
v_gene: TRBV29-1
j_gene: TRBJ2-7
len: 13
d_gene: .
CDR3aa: CSHTETGSYEQYF
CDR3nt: TGCAGCCATACAGAGACAGGAAGCTACGAGCAGTACTTC

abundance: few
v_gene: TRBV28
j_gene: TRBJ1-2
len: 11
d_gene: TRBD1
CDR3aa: CASSADRGYTF
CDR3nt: TGTGCCAGCAGTGCGGACAGGGGTTACACCTTC

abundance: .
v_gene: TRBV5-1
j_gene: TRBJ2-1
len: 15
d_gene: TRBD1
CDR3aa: CATSERQGSYNEQFF
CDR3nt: TGCGCCACTTCTGAACGACAGGGCTCCTACAATGAGCAGTTCTTC

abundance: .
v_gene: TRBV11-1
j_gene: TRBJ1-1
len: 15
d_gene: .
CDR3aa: CASSLAAGGLTEAFF
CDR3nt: TGTGCCAGCAGCTTAGCGGCGGGGGGCCTCACTGAAGCTTTCTTT

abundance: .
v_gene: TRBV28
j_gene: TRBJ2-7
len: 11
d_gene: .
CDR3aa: CASSTGYEQYF
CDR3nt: TGTGCCAGCAGCACAGGCTACGAGCAGTACTTC

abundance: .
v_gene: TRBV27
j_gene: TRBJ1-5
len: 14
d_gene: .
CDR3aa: CASSPQGLGQPQHF
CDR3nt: TGTGCCAGCAGCCCCCAGGGTTTAGGGCAGCCCCAGCATTTT

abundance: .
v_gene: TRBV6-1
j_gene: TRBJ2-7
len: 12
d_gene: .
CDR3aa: CASRSLAREQYF
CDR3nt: TGTGCCAGCAGGAGTCTAGCAAGGGAGCAGTACTTC

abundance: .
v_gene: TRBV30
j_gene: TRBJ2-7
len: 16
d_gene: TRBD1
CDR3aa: CAWSWADRGRTYEQYF
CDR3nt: TGTGCCTGGAGTTGGGCAGACAGGGGGCGAACCTACGAGCAGTACTTC

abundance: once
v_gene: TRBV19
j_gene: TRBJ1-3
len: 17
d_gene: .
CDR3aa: CASSMWDIIDSGNTIYF
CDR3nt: TGTGCCAGTAGTATGTGGGACATCATCGACTCTGGAAACACCATATATTTT

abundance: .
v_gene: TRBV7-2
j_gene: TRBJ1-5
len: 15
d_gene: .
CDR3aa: CASSLDWAGNQPQHF
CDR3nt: TGTGCCAGCAGCTTAGACTGGGCAGGGAACCAGCCCCAGCATTTT

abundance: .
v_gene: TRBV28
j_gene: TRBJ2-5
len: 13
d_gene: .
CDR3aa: CASSYTIQETQYF
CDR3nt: TGTGCCAGCAGTTACACGATACAAGAGACCCAGTACTTC

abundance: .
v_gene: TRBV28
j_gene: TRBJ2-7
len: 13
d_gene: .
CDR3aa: CASSFRQGGEQYF
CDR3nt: TGTGCCAGCAGTTTCCGGCAGGGCGGCGAGCAGTACTTC

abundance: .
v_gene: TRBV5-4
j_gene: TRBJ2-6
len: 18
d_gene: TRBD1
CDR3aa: CASNRPGQGNSGANVLTF
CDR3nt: TGTGCCAGCAACCGGCCCGGACAGGGAAACTCTGGGGCCAACGTCCTGACTTTC

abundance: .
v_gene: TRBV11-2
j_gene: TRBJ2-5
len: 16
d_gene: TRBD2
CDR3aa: CASSSVFGTSGDTQYF
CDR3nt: TGTGCCAGCAGCTCGGTCTTCGGGACTAGCGGGGACACCCAGTACTTC

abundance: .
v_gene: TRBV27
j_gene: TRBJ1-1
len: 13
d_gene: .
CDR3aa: CASKPPKNTEAFF
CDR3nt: TGTGCCAGCAAGCCGCCTAAGAACACTGAAGCTTTCTTT

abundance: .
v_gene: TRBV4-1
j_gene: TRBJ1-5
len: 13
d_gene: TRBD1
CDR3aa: CASSLTGFQPQHF
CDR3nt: TGCGCCAGCAGCTTGACAGGGTTTCAGCCCCAGCATTTT